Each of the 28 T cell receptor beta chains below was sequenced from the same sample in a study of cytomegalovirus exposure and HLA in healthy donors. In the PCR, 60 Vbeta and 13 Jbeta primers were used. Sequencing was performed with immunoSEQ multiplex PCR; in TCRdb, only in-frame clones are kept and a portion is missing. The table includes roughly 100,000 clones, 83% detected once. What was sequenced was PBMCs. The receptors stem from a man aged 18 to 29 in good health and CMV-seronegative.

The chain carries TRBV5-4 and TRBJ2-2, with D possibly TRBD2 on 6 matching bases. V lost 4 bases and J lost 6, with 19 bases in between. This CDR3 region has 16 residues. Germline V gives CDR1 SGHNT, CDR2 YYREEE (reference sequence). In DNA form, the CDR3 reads TGTGCCAGCAGCAAAGTGGGGGGAGATACTTCCGGGGAGCTGTTTTTT. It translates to CASSKVGGDTSGELFF.

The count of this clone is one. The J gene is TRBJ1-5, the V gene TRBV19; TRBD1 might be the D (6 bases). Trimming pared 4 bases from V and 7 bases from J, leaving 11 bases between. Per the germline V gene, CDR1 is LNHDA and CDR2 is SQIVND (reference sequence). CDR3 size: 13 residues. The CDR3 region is CASSRAGEQPQHF. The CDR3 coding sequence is TGTGCCAGTAGTAGGGCAGGGGAACAGCCCCAGCATTTT.

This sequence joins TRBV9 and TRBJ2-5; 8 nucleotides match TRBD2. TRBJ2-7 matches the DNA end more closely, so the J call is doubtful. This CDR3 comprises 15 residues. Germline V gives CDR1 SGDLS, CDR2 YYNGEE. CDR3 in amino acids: CASSSTGGGSYEQYF. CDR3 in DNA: TGTGCCAGCAGCTCCACCGGGGGGGGCTCCTACGAGCAGTACTTC.

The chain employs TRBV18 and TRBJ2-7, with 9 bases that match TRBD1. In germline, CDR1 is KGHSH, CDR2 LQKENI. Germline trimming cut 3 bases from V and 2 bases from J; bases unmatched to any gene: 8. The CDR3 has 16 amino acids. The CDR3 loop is CASSPLGGTGPYEQYF. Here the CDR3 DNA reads TGTGCCAGCTCACCGTTGGGGGGGACAGGGCCCTACGAGCAGTACTTC.

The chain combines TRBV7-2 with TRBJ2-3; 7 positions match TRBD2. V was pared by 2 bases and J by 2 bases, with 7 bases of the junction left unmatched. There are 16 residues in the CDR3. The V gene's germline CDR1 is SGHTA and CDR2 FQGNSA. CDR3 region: CASSLLGSGVTDTQYF. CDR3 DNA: TGTGCCAGCAGCTTATTGGGGAGCGGGGTCACAGATACGCAGTATTTT.

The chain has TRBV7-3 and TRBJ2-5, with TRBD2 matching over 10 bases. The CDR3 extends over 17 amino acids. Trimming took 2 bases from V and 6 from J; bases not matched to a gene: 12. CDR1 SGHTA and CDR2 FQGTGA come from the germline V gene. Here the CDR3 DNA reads TGTGCCAGCAGCTTACGAGTGTCTAGCGGGAGTTTAAAGACCCAGTACTTC. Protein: CASSLRVSSGSLKTQYF.

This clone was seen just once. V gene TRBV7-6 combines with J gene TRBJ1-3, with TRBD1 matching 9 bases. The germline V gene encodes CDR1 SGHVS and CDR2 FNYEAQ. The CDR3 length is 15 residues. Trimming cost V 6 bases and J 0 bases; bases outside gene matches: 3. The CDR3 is CASRPTGGSGNTIYF. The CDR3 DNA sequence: TGTGCCAGCAGACCGACAGGGGGCTCTGGAAACACCATATATTTT.

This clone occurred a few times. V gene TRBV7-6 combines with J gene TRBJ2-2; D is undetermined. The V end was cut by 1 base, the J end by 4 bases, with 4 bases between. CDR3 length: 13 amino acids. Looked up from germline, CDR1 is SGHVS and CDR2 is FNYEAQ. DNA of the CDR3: TGTGCCAGCAGCTTAGTGAGCACCGGGGAGCTGTTTTTT. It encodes CASSLVSTGELFF.

CDR3: CASSFSSGRYEQYF. In DNA form, the CDR3 reads TGCGCCAGCAGCTTTTCTAGCGGGAGGTACGAGCAGTACTTC. This chain connects TRBV5-1 to TRBJ2-7; 11 bases fit TRBD2. V shed 2 bases, J shed 4 bases, and the junction held 2 bases outside the gene matches. Germline V CDR1 and CDR2: SGHRS, YFSETQ. This CDR3 is built from 14 residues.

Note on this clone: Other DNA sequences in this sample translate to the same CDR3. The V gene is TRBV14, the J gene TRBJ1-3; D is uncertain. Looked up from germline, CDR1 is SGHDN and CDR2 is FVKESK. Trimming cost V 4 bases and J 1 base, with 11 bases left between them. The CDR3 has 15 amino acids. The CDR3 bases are TGTGCCAGCAGCCCCCAACGGACTTCTGGAAACACCATATATTTT. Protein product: CASSPQRTSGNTIYF.

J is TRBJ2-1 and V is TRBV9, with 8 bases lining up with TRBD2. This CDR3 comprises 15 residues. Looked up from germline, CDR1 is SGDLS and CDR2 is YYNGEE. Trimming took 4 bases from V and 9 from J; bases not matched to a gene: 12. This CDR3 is CASSFEAGAAFEQFF. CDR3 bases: TGTGCCAGCAGCTTTGAAGCGGGAGCGGCGTTTGAGCAGTTCTTC.

CDR3 region: CAVAGIQAGNTIYF. CDR3 in DNA: TGTGCGGTGGCCGGGATTCAAGCGGGGAACACCATATATTTT. This rearrangement joins TRBV19 to TRBJ1-3; unclear D gene. Germline V gene data show CDR1 as LNHDA and CDR2 as SQIVND (reference sequence). The CDR3 length is 14 residues. The full variable domain, with the rest looked up from reference TRBV19 and TRBJ1-3, is DGGITQSPKYLFRKEGQNVTLSCEQNLNHDAMYWYRQDPGQGLRLIYYSQIVNDFQKGDIAEGYSVSREKKESFPLTVTSAQKNPTAFYLCAVAGIQAGNTIYFGEGSWLTVV.

CDR3: CAISALGEGFDEQYF. As DNA, the CDR3 is TGTGCCATCAGTGCACTCGGTGAGGGTTTTGACGAGCAGTACTTC. The chain has TRBV10-3 and TRBJ2-7; D possibly corresponds to TRBD2 (5 bases). Trimming pared 4 bases from V and 5 bases from J, leaving 18 bases between. CDR1 and CDR2 from the germline V gene are ENHRY and SYGVKD. This CDR3 contains 15 residues.

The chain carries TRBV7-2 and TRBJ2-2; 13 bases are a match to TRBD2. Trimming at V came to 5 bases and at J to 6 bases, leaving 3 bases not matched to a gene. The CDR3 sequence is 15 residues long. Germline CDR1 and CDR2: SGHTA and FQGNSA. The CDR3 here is CASSPTSGRAGELFF. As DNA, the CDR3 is TGTGCCAGCAGCCCCACTAGCGGGAGGGCCGGGGAGCTGTTTTTT.

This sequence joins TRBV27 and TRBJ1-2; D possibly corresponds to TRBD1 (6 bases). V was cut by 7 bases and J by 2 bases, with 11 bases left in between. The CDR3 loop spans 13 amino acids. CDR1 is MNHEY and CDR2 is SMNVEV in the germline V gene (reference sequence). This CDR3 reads CASTPGANYGYTF. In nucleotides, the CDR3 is TGTGCCAGCACCCCAGGGGCAAACTATGGCTACACCTTC.

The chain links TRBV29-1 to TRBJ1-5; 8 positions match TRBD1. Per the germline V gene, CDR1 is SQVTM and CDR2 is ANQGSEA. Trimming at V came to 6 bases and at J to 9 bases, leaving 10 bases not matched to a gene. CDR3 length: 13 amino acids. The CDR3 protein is CSVRDRTRGPQHF. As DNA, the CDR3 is TGCAGCGTGCGGGACAGGACGCGAGGGCCCCAGCATTTT.

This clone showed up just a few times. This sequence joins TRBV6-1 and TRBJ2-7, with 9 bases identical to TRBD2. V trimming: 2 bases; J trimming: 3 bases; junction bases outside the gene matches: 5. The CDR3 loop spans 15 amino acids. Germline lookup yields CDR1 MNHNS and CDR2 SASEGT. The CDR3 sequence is CASSERSGRNYEQYF. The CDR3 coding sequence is TGTGCCAGCAGTGAACGTAGCGGGAGAAACTACGAGCAGTACTTC.

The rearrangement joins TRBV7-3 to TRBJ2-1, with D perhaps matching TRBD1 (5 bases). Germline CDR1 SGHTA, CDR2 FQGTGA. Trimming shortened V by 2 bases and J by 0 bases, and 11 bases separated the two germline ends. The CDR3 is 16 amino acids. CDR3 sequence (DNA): TGTGCCAGCAGCTTATGGGGCTCCAGCTCCTACAATGAGCAGTTCTTC. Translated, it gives CASSLWGSSSYNEQFF.

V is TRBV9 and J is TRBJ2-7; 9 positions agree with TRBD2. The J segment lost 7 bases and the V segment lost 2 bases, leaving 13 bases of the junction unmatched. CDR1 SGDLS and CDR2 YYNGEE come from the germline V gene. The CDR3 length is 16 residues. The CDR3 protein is CASSVFSGSLSTEQYF. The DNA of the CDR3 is TGTGCCAGCAGCGTTTTTAGCGGGAGCCTTTCAACGGAGCAGTACTTC. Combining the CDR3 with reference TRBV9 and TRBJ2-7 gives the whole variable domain DSGVTQTPKHLITATGQRVTLRCSPRSGDLSVYWYQQSLDQGLQFLIQYYNGEERAKGNILERFSAQQFPDLHSELNLSSLELGDSALYFCASSVFSGSLSTEQYFGPGTRLTVT.

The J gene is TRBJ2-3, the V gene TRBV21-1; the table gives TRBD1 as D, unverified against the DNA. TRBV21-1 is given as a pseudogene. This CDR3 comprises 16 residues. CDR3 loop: CASSTKQQGAIDTQYF. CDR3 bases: TGTGCCAGCAGCACAAAACAACAGGGGGCAATAGATACGCAGTATTTT.

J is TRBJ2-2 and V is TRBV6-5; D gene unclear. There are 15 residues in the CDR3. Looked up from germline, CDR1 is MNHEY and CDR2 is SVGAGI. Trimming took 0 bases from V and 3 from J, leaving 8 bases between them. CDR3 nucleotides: TGTGCCAGCAGTTACTCGGGCAGCTACACCGGGGAGCTGTTTTTT. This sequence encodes CASSYSGSYTGELFF.

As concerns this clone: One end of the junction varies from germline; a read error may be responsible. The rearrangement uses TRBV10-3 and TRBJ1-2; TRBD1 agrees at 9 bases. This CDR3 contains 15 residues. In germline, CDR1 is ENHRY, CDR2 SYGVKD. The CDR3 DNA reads TGTGCCAGCAGTTCCCCGGACAGGGGAACCTATGGCTACACCTTC. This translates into CASSSPDRGTYGYTF.

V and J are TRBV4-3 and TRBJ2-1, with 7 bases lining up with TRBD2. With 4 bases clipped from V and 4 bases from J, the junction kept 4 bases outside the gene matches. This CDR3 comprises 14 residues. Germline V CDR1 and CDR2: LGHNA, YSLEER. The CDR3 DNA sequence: TGCGCCAGCAGCCCCGGGGGGATTTACAATGAGCAGTTCTTC. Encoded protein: CASSPGGIYNEQFF.

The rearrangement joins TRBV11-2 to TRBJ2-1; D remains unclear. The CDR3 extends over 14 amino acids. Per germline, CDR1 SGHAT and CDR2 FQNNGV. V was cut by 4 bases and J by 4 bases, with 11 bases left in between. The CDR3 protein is CASSYIVRYNEQFF. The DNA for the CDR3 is TGTGCCAGCAGCTACATTGTCAGATACAATGAGCAGTTCTTC.

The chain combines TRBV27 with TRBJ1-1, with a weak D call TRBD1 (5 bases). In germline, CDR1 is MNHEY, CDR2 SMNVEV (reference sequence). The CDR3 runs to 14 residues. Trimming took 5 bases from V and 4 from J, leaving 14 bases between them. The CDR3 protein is CASSPRGVRTEAFF. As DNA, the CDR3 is TGTGCCAGCAGTCCCCGGGGGGTACGCACTGAAGCTTTCTTT.

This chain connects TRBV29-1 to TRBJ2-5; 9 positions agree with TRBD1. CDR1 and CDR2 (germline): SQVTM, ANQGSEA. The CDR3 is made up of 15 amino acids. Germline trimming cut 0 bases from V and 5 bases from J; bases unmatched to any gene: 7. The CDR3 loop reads CSVEEIGTGRETQYF. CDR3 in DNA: TGCAGCGTTGAAGAAATCGGGACAGGGAGGGAGACCCAGTACTTC. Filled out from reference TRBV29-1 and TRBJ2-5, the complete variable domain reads SAVISQKPSRDICQRGTSLTIQCQVDSQVTMMFWYRQQPGQSLTLIATANQGSEATYESGFVIDKFPISRPNLTFSTLTVSNMSPEDSSIYLCSVEEIGTGRETQYFGPGTRLLVL.

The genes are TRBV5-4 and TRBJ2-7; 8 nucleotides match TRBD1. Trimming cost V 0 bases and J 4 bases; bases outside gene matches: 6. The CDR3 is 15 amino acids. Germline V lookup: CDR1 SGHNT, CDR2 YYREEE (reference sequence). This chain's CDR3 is CASSLDRGNPYEQYF. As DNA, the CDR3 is TGTGCCAGCAGCTTGGACAGGGGGAATCCATACGAGCAGTACTTC. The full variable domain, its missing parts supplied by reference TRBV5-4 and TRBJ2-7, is ETGVTQSPTHLIKTRGQQVTLRCSSQSGHNTVSWYQQALGQGPQFIFQYYREEENGRGNFPPRFSGLQFPNYSSELNVNALELDDSALYLCASSLDRGNPYEQYFGPGTRLTVT.

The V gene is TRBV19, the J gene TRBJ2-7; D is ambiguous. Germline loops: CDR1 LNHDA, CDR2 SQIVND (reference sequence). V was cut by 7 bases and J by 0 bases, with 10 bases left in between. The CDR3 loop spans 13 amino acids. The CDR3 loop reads CASTPQDSYEQYF. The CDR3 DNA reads TGTGCCAGTACCCCTCAGGACTCCTACGAGCAGTACTTC.